Below are 28 T cell receptor beta chains sequenced from a single sample in a study of T cell responses to AZD1222 COVID-19 vaccine. Assay used: immunoSEQ multiplex PCR; TCRdb lists only in-frame clones, some missing. The sample includes some 140,000 clones, under 95% of them seen just once. This sample comprised peripheral blood, obtained on day 0 of AZD1222 vaccination. The receptors stem from an adult in good health.

The rearrangement joins TRBV7-9 to TRBJ1-3, with D tentatively TRBD1 (5 bases). The germline V gene has CDR1 SEHNR and CDR2 FQNEAQ (reference sequence). CDR3 length: 17 amino acids. Deletions cut 0 bases from V and 0 bases from J, with 12 bases between. Written as DNA, the CDR3 is TGTGCCAGCAGCTTAGCTTCGAGGGGATTCTCTGGAAACACCATATATTTT. Translation gives CASSLASRGFSGNTIYF.

This chain connects TRBV5-1 to TRBJ2-7; TRBD1 might be the D (5 bases). V lost 4 bases, J lost 2 bases, and 13 bases lay in between. CDR1 is SGHRS, CDR2 YFSETQ, per germline. The CDR3 is 14 residues long. In DNA, the CDR3 is TGCGCCAGCAGCGCCCAGGGCCCCCCCTACGAGCAGTACTTC. Amino acid sequence: CASSAQGPPYEQYF.

This clone was observed once. The chain is built from TRBV5-1 and TRBJ1-1; 7 nucleotides line up with TRBD1. CDR3 length equals 15 residues. Germline lookup yields CDR1 SGHRS and CDR2 YFSETQ. V dropped 4 bases and J dropped 1; count of bases not matched to a gene: 7. In DNA form, the CDR3 reads TGCGCCAGCAGCCGCGACAGGGTGGCGAACACTGAAGCTTTCTTT. This gives the protein CASSRDRVANTEAFF.

This rearrangement joins TRBV5-6 to TRBJ1-2, with TRBD1 matching 10 bases. With V trimmed by 4 bases and J by 7 bases, 7 bases remained unmatched. The CDR3 has 14 amino acids. The germline CDR1 and CDR2 sequences are SGHDT and YYEEEE. The CDR3 protein is CASSRQGASLGYTF. CDR3 bases: TGTGCCAGCAGCAGACAGGGGGCATCCCTTGGCTACACCTTC.

This CDR3 is CASSHTQGSLEGYTF. The CDR3 coding sequence is TGCGCCAGCAGCCACACACAGGGATCTCTAGAGGGCTACACCTTC. This chain connects TRBV4-3 to TRBJ1-2, with D possibly matching TRBD1 (6 bases). From germline, CDR1 is LGHNA and CDR2 YSLEER. The CDR3 length is 15 residues. The V end lost 3 bases, the J end lost 8 bases, and 19 bases lay between the germline ends.

As for this clone: A junction end diverges from the germline sequence, so it may reflect a read error. The rearrangement uses TRBV14 and TRBJ1-5; D gene ambiguous. The germline V gene has CDR1 SGHDN and CDR2 FVKESK. The CDR3 loop spans 13 amino acids. CDR3 in amino acids: CASSQEGNQPQHF. CDR3 nucleotides: TGTGCCAGCAGCCAAGAGGGCAACCAGCCCCAGCATTTT.

This clone was observed once. The chain employs TRBV7-8 and TRBJ2-1, with 13 bases matching TRBD2. Germline V gene sequence: CDR1 SGHVS, CDR2 FQNEAQ. The ends lost 5 bases at V and 5 bases at J; junction bases unmatched: 6. CDR3 length: 16 residues. CDR3 in amino acids: CASSPWTSGSHNEQFF. CDR3 DNA: TGTGCCAGCAGCCCCTGGACTAGCGGGAGCCACAATGAGCAGTTCTTC.

This chain connects TRBV13 to TRBJ2-1, with D perhaps TRBD1 (6 bases). CDR1 and CDR2 (germline): PRHDT, FYEKMQ (reference sequence). The CDR3 length is 13 residues. The germline V and J ends were trimmed by 4 bases and 6 bases, with 10 bases remaining between them. This CDR3 is CASSSLRGNEQFF. The CDR3 DNA is TGTGCCAGCAGCTCACTCAGGGGCAATGAGCAGTTCTTC.

This chain uses TRBV29-1 with TRBJ1-4; 8 nucleotides match TRBD1. Germline CDR1 reads SQVTM; CDR2 reads ANQGSEA. CDR3 length: 16 residues. The ends lost 5 bases at V and 7 bases at J; junction bases unmatched: 15. The CDR3 region is CSVSGGTDRGGEKLFF. CDR3 in DNA: TGCAGCGTTTCTGGGGGGACCGACAGGGGTGGTGAAAAACTGTTTTTT.

The chain joins TRBV12-3 or TRBV12-4 to TRBJ1-2; D remains ambiguous. The CDR3 loop spans 11 amino acids. Trimming took off 6 bases at V and 5 bases at J, with 7 bases between the two ends. CDR3 sequence: CASSPGYGYTF. The CDR3 DNA reads TGTGCCAGCAGCCCGGGTTATGGCTACACCTTC.

This clone was observed once. The chain has TRBV29-1 and TRBJ1-5; tentatively, D is TRBD1 (6 bases). From germline, CDR1 is SQVTM and CDR2 ANQGSEA. This CDR3 spans 13 amino acids. Between the trimmed V and J ends, which lost 5 bases and 5 bases, there was a span of 13 bases. CDR3 sequence reads: CSVQGIGDQPQHF. Here the CDR3 DNA reads TGCAGCGTTCAGGGGATCGGGGATCAGCCCCAGCATTTT.

This clone was seen just once. The chain joins TRBV3-1 (or the pseudogene TRBV3-2) to TRBJ2-3; tentatively, D is TRBD2 (5 bases). CDR1 and CDR2 from the germline V gene are LGHDT and YNNKEL (reference sequence). Trimming stripped 1 base from V and 3 bases from J, with 11 bases between. The length of the CDR3 is 15 residues. For the CDR3, the DNA is TGTGCCAGCAGCCAAGGGGCGGGTTGGACAGATACGCAGTATTTT. The encoded protein is CASSQGAGWTDTQYF.

The rearrangement uses TRBV24-1 and TRBJ2-7; TRBD2 matches at 11 bases. The trim removed 3 bases at V and 2 bases at J, leaving 8 bases unmatched. The CDR3 has 17 amino acids. Germline values: CDR1 KGHDR, CDR2 SFDVKD. The CDR3 loop reads CATSDSKLAGGTYEQYF. In DNA form, the CDR3 reads TGTGCCACCAGTGATAGCAAGTTAGCGGGAGGGACCTACGAGCAGTACTTC.

The chain employs TRBV29-1 and TRBJ1-2, with D uncertain. Trimming took off 4 bases at V and 6 bases at J, with 15 bases between the two ends. Germline CDR1 reads SQVTM; CDR2 reads ANQGSEA. The CDR3 totals 13 residues. The CDR3 region is CSVVMGAGDGYTF. The CDR3 region has the DNA TGCAGCGTTGTGATGGGCGCAGGAGATGGCTACACCTTC.

This chain links TRBV29-1 with TRBJ1-4; D may be TRBD1 (5 bases). This CDR3 is built from 17 residues. The V and J ends lost 0 bases and 0 bases respectively, with 14 bases between them. The germline CDR1 and CDR2 sequences are SQVTM and ANQGSEA. DNA for the CDR3: TGCAGCGTTGAAGATTGGGGAGGGACGGCAACTAATGAAAAACTGTTTTTT. Translated: CSVEDWGGTATNEKLFF.

CDR3 loop: CASSPPVGRGYEQYF. As DNA, the CDR3 is TGTGCCAGCTCACCACCTGTCGGTCGGGGCTACGAGCAGTACTTC. The chain joins TRBV18 to TRBJ2-7; weak D call: TRBD2 (5 bases). Germline assignment: CDR1 KGHSH and CDR2 LQKENI. Deletions cut 0 bases from V and 3 bases from J, with 12 bases between. The CDR3 loop spans 15 amino acids.

The rearrangement links TRBV10-3 to TRBJ2-3, with 11 bases fitting TRBD2. With V trimmed by 7 bases and J by 2 bases, 17 bases remained unmatched. CDR1 and CDR2 (germline): ENHRY, SYGVKD. There are 19 residues in the CDR3. CDR3 in amino acids: CAITGTVNGTSGSTDTQYF. CDR3 coding DNA: TGTGCCATCACTGGGACAGTTAACGGGACTAGCGGATCCACAGATACGCAGTATTTT.

The rearrangement joins TRBV28 to TRBJ2-2, with 8 bases matching TRBD1. J lost 6 bases, V lost 6 bases, and 6 bases had no gene match. The CDR3 sequence is 14 residues long. Germline V gene lookup returns CDR1 MDHEN and CDR2 SYDVKM. CDR3 nucleotide sequence: TGTGCCAGCAGCCTGGGACAGGTATCCGGGGAGCTGTTTTTT. Protein product: CASSLGQVSGELFF.

The chain employs TRBV19 and TRBJ2-1, with 8 bases matching TRBD2. The CDR3 is 17 amino acids. The J segment lost 7 bases and the V segment lost 10 bases, leaving 21 bases of the junction unmatched. Germline CDR1 is LNHDA and CDR2 is SQIVND (reference sequence). The CDR3 loop is CATEGSQSGRVGNEQFF. The CDR3 DNA is TGTGCCACCGAAGGGTCCCAAAGCGGGAGAGTTGGTAATGAGCAGTTCTTC.

This chain links TRBV11-2 with TRBJ2-7; D not certain. The germline V gene has CDR1 SGHAT and CDR2 FQNNGV. V dropped 7 bases and J dropped 0 bases, with 7 bases sitting between them. CDR3 size: 12 residues. In nucleotides, the CDR3 is TGTGCCAGCACCTGGGACTCCTACGAGCAGTACTTC. Its translation is CASTWDSYEQYF.

This chain links TRBV29-1 with TRBJ1-2; TRBD1 might be the D (5 bases). The CDR3 runs to 16 residues. Germline CDR1 reads SQVTM; CDR2 reads ANQGSEA. Deletions cut 4 bases from V and 4 bases from J, with 22 bases between. The CDR3 loop is CSVGTKSGDMLYGYTF. The CDR3, as DNA: TGCAGCGTTGGAACAAAGTCGGGGGATATGCTCTATGGCTACACCTTC.

In DNA form, the CDR3 reads TGCGCCAGCGGAACTAGCGGAGGGGTTCAAGAGACCCAGTACTTC. As protein: CASGTSGGVQETQYF. The rearrangement links TRBV5-1 to TRBJ2-5; 8 positions match TRBD2. The trim removed 7 bases at V and 2 bases at J, leaving 10 bases unmatched. The CDR3 consists of 15 residues. Germline V gene data show CDR1 as SGHRS and CDR2 as YFSETQ.

The chain is built from TRBV30 and TRBJ1-1; no firm D call. In germline, CDR1 is GTSNPN, CDR2 SVGIG (reference sequence). The V end was cut by 1 base, the J end by 4 bases, with 16 bases between. The CDR3 totals 15 residues. CDR3 coding DNA: TGTGCCTGGAGTGCGAGTTTGGTGGGTGGCACTGAAGCTTTCTTT. This encodes CAWSASLVGGTEAFF.

This chain uses TRBV19 with TRBJ2-1, with 8 bases that match TRBD2. Germline CDR1 reads LNHDA; CDR2 reads SQIVND (reference sequence). The CDR3 is 14 amino acids. V lost 10 bases and J lost 0; bases outside the gene matches: 5. The CDR3 DNA is TGTGCCAAGACTAGCGCCTTCTCCTACAATGAGCAGTTCTTC. It codes for CAKTSAFSYNEQFF. The full variable domain, its missing parts supplied by reference TRBV19 and TRBJ2-1, is DGGITQSPKYLFRKEGQNVTLSCEQNLNHDAMYWYRQDPGQGLRLIYYSQIVNDFQKGDIAEGYSVSREKKESFPLTVTSAQKNPTAFYLCAKTSAFSYNEQFFGPGTRLTVL.

This clone was seen only once. The CDR3 DNA follows: TGCAGTGCCCTATACAATGAGCAGTTCTTC. Its translation is CSALYNEQFF. The V and J genes are TRBV20-1 and TRBJ2-1; D gene ambiguous. Germline lookup yields CDR1 DFQATT and CDR2 SNEGSKA (reference sequence). Trimming removed 6 bases at V and 4 bases at J, with 4 bases between. CDR3 length: 10 residues.

The chain links TRBV29-1 to TRBJ2-2, with 7 positions matching TRBD1. The CDR3 consists of 13 residues. V shed 5 bases and J 1 base; nucleotides not matched to a gene: 1. Germline-derived CDR1 and CDR2 are SQVTM and ANQGSEA. The CDR3, as DNA: TGCAGCGTTACAGGGGTGAACACCGGGGAGCTGTTTTTT. It translates to CSVTGVNTGELFF.

CDR3 region: CATSDIGTSGLNTGELFF. As DNA, the CDR3 is TGTGCCACCAGTGATATAGGGACTAGCGGGCTGAACACCGGGGAGCTGTTTTTT. This chain uses TRBV24-1 with TRBJ2-2, with TRBD2 identical over 12 bases. V gave up 3 bases and J gave up 1 base; unmatched junction bases: 5. The CDR3 runs 18 residues. Germline CDR1 is KGHDR and CDR2 is SFDVKD.

This sequence joins TRBV7-6 and TRBJ2-1; 11 bases are shared with TRBD2. Per the germline V gene, CDR1 is SGHVS and CDR2 is FNYEAQ. Unmatched junction bases numbered 6, after V lost 1 base and J lost 7 bases. This CDR3 has 16 residues. The CDR3, as DNA: TGTGCCAGCAGCTTAGGGGTAGCGGGAGGGAGTAATGAGCAGTTCTTC. It yields the protein CASSLGVAGGSNEQFF.